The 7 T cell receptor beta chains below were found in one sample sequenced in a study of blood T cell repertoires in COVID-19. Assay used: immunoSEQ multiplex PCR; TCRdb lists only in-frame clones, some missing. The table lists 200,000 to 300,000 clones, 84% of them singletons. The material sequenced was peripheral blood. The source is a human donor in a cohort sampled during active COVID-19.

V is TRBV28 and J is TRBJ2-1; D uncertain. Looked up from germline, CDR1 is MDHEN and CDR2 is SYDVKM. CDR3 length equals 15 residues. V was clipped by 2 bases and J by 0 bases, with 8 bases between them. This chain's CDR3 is CASSLHPSSYNEQFF. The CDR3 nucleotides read TGTGCCAGCAGTTTACACCCGAGCTCCTACAATGAGCAGTTCTTC.

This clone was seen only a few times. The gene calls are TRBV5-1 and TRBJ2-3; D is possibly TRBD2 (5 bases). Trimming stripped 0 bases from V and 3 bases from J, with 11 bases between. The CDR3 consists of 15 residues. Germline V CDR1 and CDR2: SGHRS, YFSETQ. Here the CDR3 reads CASSLAGIGTDTQYF. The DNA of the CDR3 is TGCGCCAGCAGCTTGGCCGGGATCGGGACAGATACGCAGTATTTT.

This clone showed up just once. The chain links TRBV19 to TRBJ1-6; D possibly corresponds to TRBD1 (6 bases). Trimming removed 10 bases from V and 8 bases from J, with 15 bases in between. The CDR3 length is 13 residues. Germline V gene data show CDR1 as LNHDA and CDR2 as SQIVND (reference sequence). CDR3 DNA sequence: TGTGCCACGACCGCAGGGGATTATTCACCCCTCCACTTT. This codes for CATTAGDYSPLHF.

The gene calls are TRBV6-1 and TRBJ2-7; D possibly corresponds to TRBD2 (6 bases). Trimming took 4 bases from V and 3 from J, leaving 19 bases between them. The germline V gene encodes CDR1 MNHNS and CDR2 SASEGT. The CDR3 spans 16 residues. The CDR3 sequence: CASSGVLEGRLYEQYF. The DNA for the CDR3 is TGTGCCAGCAGTGGGGTTTTGGAGGGTCGCCTCTACGAGCAGTACTTC.

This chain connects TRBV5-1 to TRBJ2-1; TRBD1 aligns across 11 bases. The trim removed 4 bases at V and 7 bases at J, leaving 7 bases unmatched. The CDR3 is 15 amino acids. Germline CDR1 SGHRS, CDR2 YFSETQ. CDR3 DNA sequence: TGCGCCAGCAGCGTACGGACAGGGGGCGCGAATGAGCAGTTCTTC. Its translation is CASSVRTGGANEQFF.

CDR3 in DNA: TGTGCCAGCAGTTACCCGGGACAGGGGATTAGGAACACTGAAGCTTTCTTT. It yields the protein CASSYPGQGIRNTEAFF. The chain combines TRBV6-2 or TRBV6-3 with TRBJ1-1; 10 positions agree with TRBD1. CDR1 and CDR2 (germline): MNHEY, SVGEGT. This CDR3 is 17 amino acids long. Losses at the gene ends were 2 bases for V and 1 base for J; bases not matched to a gene: 7.

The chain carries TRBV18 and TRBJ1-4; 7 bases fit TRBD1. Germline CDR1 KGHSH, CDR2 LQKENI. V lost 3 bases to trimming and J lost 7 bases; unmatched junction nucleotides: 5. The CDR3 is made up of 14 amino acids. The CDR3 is CASSPGRQGEKLFF. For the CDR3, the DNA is TGTGCCAGCTCACCGGGTCGACAGGGTGAAAAACTGTTTTTT.